The 8 T cell receptor beta chains in this list originate from one sample, sequenced in a study of blood T cell repertoires in COVID-19. Repertoires were generated with immunoSEQ multiplex PCR, while TCRdb's copy carries only in-frame clones and drops some. The sample records about 300,000 clones, about 91% being singletons. The specimen was peripheral blood. The origin of the receptors is a woman under 40 with COVID-19, enrolled during active disease.

The chain recombines TRBV19 with TRBJ1-5; a possible D gene is TRBD1 (6 bases). CDR3 length: 16 residues. Trimming stripped 6 bases from V and 0 bases from J, with 15 bases between. Looked up from germline, CDR1 is LNHDA and CDR2 is SQIVND (reference sequence). In nucleotides, the CDR3 is TGTGCCAGTAGCGACGAATACAGGGATAGCAATCAGCCCCAGCATTTT. Its translation: CASSDEYRDSNQPQHF.

The genes are TRBV5-5 and TRBJ2-2; TRBD2 might be the D (5 bases). V was shortened by 2 bases and J by 6 bases, with 20 bases between the two germline ends. The V gene's germline CDR1 is SGHKS and CDR2 YYEKEE (reference sequence). The CDR3 is 17 amino acids. The CDR3 region is CASSFRDAGPKSGELFF. The CDR3 nucleotides are TGTGCCAGCAGCTTTCGGGATGCAGGCCCCAAGTCCGGGGAGCTGTTTTTT.

The chain employs TRBV11-2 and TRBJ2-2, with D hard to call. The CDR3 extends over 11 amino acids. CDR1 is SGHAT and CDR2 is FQNNGV in the germline V gene. Trimming left V 3 bases short and J 7 bases short, with 3 bases between. CDR3 sequence: CASSLSGELFF. CDR3 nucleotide sequence: TGTGCCAGCAGCTTGAGCGGGGAGCTGTTTTTT.

The chain links TRBV18 to TRBJ2-5; weak D call: TRBD2 (5 bases). V was trimmed by 5 bases and J by 5 bases, leaving 12 bases between them. Germline V gene sequence: CDR1 KGHSH, CDR2 LQKENI. The CDR3 is 13 residues long. The CDR3 bases are TGTGCCAGCTCAGCGGGCTATGCGGAGACCCAGTACTTC. This encodes CASSAGYAETQYF.

The chain joins TRBV7-9 to TRBJ2-1; D is perhaps TRBD2 (7 bases). The germline V gene encodes CDR1 SEHNR and CDR2 FQNEAQ (reference sequence). The CDR3 loop spans 15 amino acids. The V gene lost 7 bases and the J gene lost 6 bases, with 19 bases spanning the gap. Here the CDR3 DNA reads TGTGCCAGCACCCAATGGGGGGGGCCGAGCAATGAGCAGTTCTTC. Translating it yields CASTQWGGPSNEQFF.

The J gene is TRBJ2-4, the V gene TRBV5-8; D is perhaps TRBD2 (6 bases). V was cut by 4 bases and J by 0 bases, with 17 bases left in between. The CDR3 is made up of 17 amino acids. Germline loops: CDR1 SGHTS, CDR2 YDEGEE. The CDR3 region is CASSNHFGGLAKNIQYF. CDR3 coding DNA: TGTGCCAGCAGCAACCATTTCGGGGGATTAGCCAAAAACATTCAGTACTTC.

This sequence joins TRBV5-5 and TRBJ2-7; 9 bases agree with TRBD2. Germline CDR1 is SGHKS and CDR2 is YYEKEE (reference sequence). This CDR3 contains 15 residues. V was clipped by 3 bases and J by 3 bases; unmatched bases: 7. In nucleotides, the CDR3 is TGTGCCAGCAGCTACATAGCGGGGGCCAACTACGAGCAGTACGTC. Translating gives CASSYIAGANYEQYV.

The chain employs TRBV28 and TRBJ2-3; no reliable D call. CDR1 is MDHEN, CDR2 SYDVKM, per germline. The CDR3 is 14 residues long. Trimming removed 5 bases from V and 6 bases from J, with 15 bases in between. CDR3 bases: TGTGCCAGCAGTCCCCGACTTATCGCGGATACGCAGTATTTT. It specifies CASSPRLIADTQYF.